This is a list of T cell receptor beta chains from one sample in a study of monozygotic twins with inflammatory bowel disease. TCRdb reprocessed the 5' RACE reads; each CDR3 protein has one entry and no DNA is given. Its listing shows 140,000 to 150,000 distinct CDR3 sequences. Sequenced input: blood. These receptors came from a human donor with ulcerative colitis or Crohn's disease, or a healthy co-twin of an affected twin (not recorded which). Each CDR3 is given with its conserved first and last residue.

J gene: TRBJ2-6; V gene: TRBV15; CDR3 protein: CATSRDRGPGANVLTF
J gene: TRBJ1-4; V gene: TRBV15; CDR3 protein: CATRTGWQEKLFF
J gene: TRBJ2-1; V gene: TRBV20-1; CDR3 protein: CSVSGLGYNEQFF
J gene: TRBJ2-3; V gene: TRBV29-1; CDR3 protein: CSEQQVTDTQYF
J gene: TRBJ2-7; V gene: TRBV7-6; CDR3 protein: CASSLSGGPREQYF
J gene: TRBJ2-7; V gene: TRBV20-1; CDR3 protein: CSAGPPSGRRNEQYF
J gene: TRBJ1-4; V gene: TRBV29-1; CDR3 protein: CSVAEQDDEKLFF
J gene: TRBJ2-1; V gene: TRBV5-1; CDR3 protein: CASSLIQGVDNEQFF
J gene: TRBJ2-3; V gene: TRBV19; CDR3 protein: CASRLEGTDTQYF
J gene: TRBJ2-2; V gene: TRBV11-2; CDR3 protein: CASSFSGSTGELFF
J gene: TRBJ2-1; V gene: TRBV6-1; CDR3 protein: CASSQIGVIDEQFF
J gene: TRBJ2-2; V gene: TRBV28; CDR3 protein: CASRPTGRELFF
J gene: TRBJ2-3; V gene: TRBV12-3/TRBV12-4; CDR3 protein: CASSPGGDTQYF
J gene: TRBJ2-5; V gene: TRBV7-7; CDR3 protein: CASSLDYRKETQYF
J gene: TRBJ2-7; V gene: TRBV29-1; CDR3 protein: CSVATRRSYEQYF
J gene: TRBJ2-2; V gene: TRBV7-2; CDR3 protein: CASSPGLAGGGELFF
J gene: TRBJ1-5; V gene: TRBV24-1; CDR3 protein: CATSDSSDRVIQPQHF
J gene: TRBJ2-5; V gene: TRBV20-1; CDR3 protein: CSARDVAPKTQYF
J gene: TRBJ2-7; V gene: TRBV9; CDR3 protein: CASSLSDATYEQYF
J gene: TRBJ2-1; V gene: TRBV18; CDR3 protein: CASSPGQAPNEQFF
J gene: TRBJ2-3; V gene: TRBV24-1; CDR3 protein: CATSDLIPDTQYF
J gene: TRBJ2-2; V gene: TRBV19; CDR3 protein: CASVTGLGGTGELFF
J gene: TRBJ2-1; V gene: TRBV20-1; CDR3 protein: CSARDRFYSYNEQFF
J gene: TRBJ2-1; V gene: TRBV24-1; CDR3 protein: CATSDPGEGVDNEQFF